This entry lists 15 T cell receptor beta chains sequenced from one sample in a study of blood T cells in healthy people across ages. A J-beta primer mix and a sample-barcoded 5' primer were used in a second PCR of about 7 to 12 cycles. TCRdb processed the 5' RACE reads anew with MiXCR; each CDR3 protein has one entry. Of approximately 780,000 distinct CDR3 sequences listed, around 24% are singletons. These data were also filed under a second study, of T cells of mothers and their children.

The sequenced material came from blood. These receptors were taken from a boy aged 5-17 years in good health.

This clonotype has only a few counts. The CDR3 region has the DNA TGCGCCAGCAGCGTCGGGACAGGGGGACTCGTCCTCCACTTT. Translation gives CASSVGTGGLVLHF. This chain joins TRBV5-1 and TRBJ1-6; 11 bases are shared with TRBD1. Germline V gives CDR1 SGHRS, CDR2 YFSETQ. J lost 15 bases, V lost 4 bases, and 9 bases had no gene match. This CDR3 has 14 residues. Supplemented by reference TRBV5-1 and TRBJ1-6, the full variable domain reads KAGVTQTPRYLIKTRGQQVTLSCSPISGHRSVSWYQQTPGQGLQFLFEYFSETQRNKGNFPGRFSGRQFSNSRSEMNVSTLELGDSALYLCASSVGTGGLVLHFGNGTRLTVT.

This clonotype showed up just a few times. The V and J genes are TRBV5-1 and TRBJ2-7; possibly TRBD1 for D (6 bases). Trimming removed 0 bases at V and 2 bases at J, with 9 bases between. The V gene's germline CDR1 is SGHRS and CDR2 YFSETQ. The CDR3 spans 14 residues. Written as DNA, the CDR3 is TGCGCCAGCAGCTTGGACAGGACAGCCTACGAGCAGTACTTC. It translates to CASSLDRTAYEQYF.

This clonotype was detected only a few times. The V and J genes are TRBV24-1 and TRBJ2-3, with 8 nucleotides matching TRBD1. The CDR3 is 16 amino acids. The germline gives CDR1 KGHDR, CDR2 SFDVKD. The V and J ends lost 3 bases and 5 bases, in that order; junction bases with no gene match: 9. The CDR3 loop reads CATSDPGQGEGDTQYF. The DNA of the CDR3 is TGTGCCACCAGTGATCCTGGACAGGGTGAGGGAGATACGCAGTATTTT.

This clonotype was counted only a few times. The CDR3 spells CASRSLEGKYF. Here the CDR3 DNA reads TGTGCCAGCAGATCCTTAGAGGGCAAGTACTTC. J is TRBJ2-7 and V is TRBV2, with a tentative D call TRBD2 (5 bases). The CDR3 loop spans 11 amino acids. V shed 6 bases and J shed 11 bases, with 14 bases lying between them. Germline-derived CDR1 and CDR2 are SNHLY and FYNNEI.

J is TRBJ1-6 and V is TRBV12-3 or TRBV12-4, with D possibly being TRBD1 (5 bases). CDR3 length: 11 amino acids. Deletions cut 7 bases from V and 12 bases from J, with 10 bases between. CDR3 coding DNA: TGTGCCAGCAAGGCGCAGGGACCCCTCCACTTT. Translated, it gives CASKAQGPLHF.

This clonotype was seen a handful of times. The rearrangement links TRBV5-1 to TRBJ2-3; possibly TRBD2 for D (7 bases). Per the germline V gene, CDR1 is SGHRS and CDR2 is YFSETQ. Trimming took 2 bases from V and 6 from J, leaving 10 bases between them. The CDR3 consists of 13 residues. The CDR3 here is CASSFEGGDTQYF. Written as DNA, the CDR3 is TGCGCCAGCAGCTTCGAGGGGGGGGATACGCAGTATTTT. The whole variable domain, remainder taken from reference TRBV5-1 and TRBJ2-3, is KAGVTQTPRYLIKTRGQQVTLSCSPISGHRSVSWYQQTPGQGLQFLFEYFSETQRNKGNFPGRFSGRQFSNSRSEMNVSTLELGDSALYLCASSFEGGDTQYFGPGTRLTVL.

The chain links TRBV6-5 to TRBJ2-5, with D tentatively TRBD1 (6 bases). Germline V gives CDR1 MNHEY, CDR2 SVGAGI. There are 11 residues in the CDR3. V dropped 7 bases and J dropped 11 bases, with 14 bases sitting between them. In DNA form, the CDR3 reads TGTGCCAGCATCAGGGGAACGGAGCAGTACTTC. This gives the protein CASIRGTEQYF.

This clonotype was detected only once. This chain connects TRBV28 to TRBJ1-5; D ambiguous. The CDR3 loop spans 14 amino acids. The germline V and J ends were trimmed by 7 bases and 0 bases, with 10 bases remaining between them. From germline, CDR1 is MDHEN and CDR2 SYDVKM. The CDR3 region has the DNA TGTGCCAGCAAGAGGGCCTATAGCAATCAGCCCCAGCATTTT. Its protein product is CASKRAYSNQPQHF.

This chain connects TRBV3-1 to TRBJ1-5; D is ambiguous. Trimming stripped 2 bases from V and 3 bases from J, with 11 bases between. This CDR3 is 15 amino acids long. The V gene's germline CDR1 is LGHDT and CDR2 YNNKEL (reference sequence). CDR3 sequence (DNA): TGTGCCAGCAGCCAACAGGTGGGATCCAATCAGCCCCAGCATTTT. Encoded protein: CASSQQVGSNQPQHF. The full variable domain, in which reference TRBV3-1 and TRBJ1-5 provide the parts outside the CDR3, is DTAVSQTPKYLVTQMGNDKSIKCEQNLGHDTMYWYKQDSKKFLKIMFSYNNKELIINETVPNRFSPKSPDKAHLNLHINSLELGDSAVYFCASSQQVGSNQPQHFGDGTRLSIL.

In DNA, the CDR3 is TGTGCCAGCAGCTCGATGCAGGGCTACGAGCAGTACTTC. Translated, it gives CASSSMQGYEQYF. The chain uses TRBV7-9 and TRBJ2-7; possibly TRBD1 for D (5 bases). The V end was cut by 4 bases, the J end by 3 bases, with 10 bases between. This CDR3 is 13 amino acids long. The germline gives CDR1 SEHNR, CDR2 FQNEAQ (reference sequence).

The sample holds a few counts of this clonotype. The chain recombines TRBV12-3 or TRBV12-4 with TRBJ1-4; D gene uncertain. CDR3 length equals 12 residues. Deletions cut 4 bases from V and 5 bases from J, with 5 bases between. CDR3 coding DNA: TGTGCCAGCAGTTCGGTCAATGAAAAACTGTTTTTT. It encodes CASSSVNEKLFF.

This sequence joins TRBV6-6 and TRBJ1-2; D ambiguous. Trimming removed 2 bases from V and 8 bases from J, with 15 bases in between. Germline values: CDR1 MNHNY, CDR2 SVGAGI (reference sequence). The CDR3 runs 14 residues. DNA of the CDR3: TGTGCCAGCAGTTACCGGGCGGAAGAAGGAGGCTACACCTTC. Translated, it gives CASSYRAEEGGYTF.

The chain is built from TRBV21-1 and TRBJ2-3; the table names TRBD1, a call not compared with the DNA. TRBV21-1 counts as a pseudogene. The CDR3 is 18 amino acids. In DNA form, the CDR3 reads TGTGCCAGCAGCAAGGGGGGCTTAAAGCGGGGGCACACAGATACGCAGTATTTT. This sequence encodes CASSKGGLKRGHTDTQYF.

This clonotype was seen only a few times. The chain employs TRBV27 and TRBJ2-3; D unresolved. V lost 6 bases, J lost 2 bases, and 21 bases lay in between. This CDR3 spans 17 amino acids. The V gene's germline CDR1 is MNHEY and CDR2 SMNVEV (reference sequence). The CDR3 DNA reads TGTGCCAGCAGACCCCACTTCGGTCTATCGGACACAGATACGCAGTATTTT. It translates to CASRPHFGLSDTDTQYF.

The CDR3, as DNA: TGTGCCAGCAGTCCGCCGGGGGTCTGGCCGTACTTC. It codes for CASSPPGVWPYF. The rearrangement joins TRBV14 to TRBJ2-7, with D possibly being TRBD2 (6 bases). This CDR3 is 12 amino acids long. V was trimmed by 6 bases and J by 12 bases, leaving 18 bases between them. From germline, CDR1 is SGHDN and CDR2 FVKESK.